The 24 T cell receptor beta chains listed next were all sequenced from one sample in a study of blood T cell repertoires in COVID-19. Assay used: immunoSEQ multiplex PCR; TCRdb lists only in-frame clones, some missing. Of about 140,000 clones listed, 75% to 80% are singletons. Sequences were obtained from PBMCs or T cells enriched from blood (not recorded which). All receptors derive from a woman aged 50 to 60 who had recovered from COVID-19.

The chain joins TRBV7-3 to TRBJ2-5; 10 positions agree with TRBD1. The CDR3 sequence is 15 residues long. The germline CDR1 and CDR2 sequences are SGHTA and FQGTGA. V lost 5 bases and J lost 5; bases outside the gene matches: 8. The CDR3 region is CASSPGQGMHETQYF. CDR3 sequence (DNA): TGTGCCAGCAGCCCGGGACAGGGGATGCATGAGACCCAGTACTTC.

The V call is TRBV7-8, the J call TRBJ2-1; D not resolved. CDR3 length: 13 amino acids. Germline V lookup: CDR1 SGHVS, CDR2 FQNEAQ. V shed 5 bases and J shed 9 bases, with 14 bases lying between them. CDR3: CASSLKLQREQFF. The CDR3, as DNA: TGTGCCAGCAGCCTAAAGCTGCAACGTGAGCAGTTCTTC.

This clone was seen a single time. The genes are TRBV4-1 and TRBJ1-3, with TRBD1 as a possible D gene (5 bases). CDR1 and CDR2 (germline): MGHRA, YSYEKL. CDR3 size: 15 residues. With 3 bases removed from V and 0 bases from J, the gap between germline ends came to 9 bases. CDR3 DNA sequence: TGCGCCAGCAGCCAGGGACTCAACTCTGGAAACACCATATATTTT. It specifies CASSQGLNSGNTIYF.

CDR3 bases: TGCGCCAGCAGCCCAAGAGGGGGAACGGATTCACCCCTCCACTTT. Translation: CASSPRGGTDSPLHF. V is TRBV4-1 and J is TRBJ1-6, with a tentative D call TRBD1 (6 bases). Germline V lookup: CDR1 MGHRA, CDR2 YSYEKL. Trimming took off 4 bases at V and 8 bases at J, with 15 bases between the two ends. This CDR3 is 15 amino acids long.

V and J are TRBV11-3 and TRBJ2-7; D might be TRBD2 (6 bases). The V gene lost 7 bases and the J gene lost 6 bases, with 16 bases spanning the gap. Germline V lookup: CDR1 SGHNT, CDR2 YENEEA. This CDR3 spans 13 amino acids. CDR3 nucleotides: TGTGCCAGCACCGGGACTCCTATCCCCGAGCAGTACTTC. This translates into CASTGTPIPEQYF.

V and J are TRBV25-1 and TRBJ1-2; 8 bases map to TRBD1. The CDR3 extends over 16 amino acids. Germline V gene lookup returns CDR1 MGHDK and CDR2 SYGVNS. The J segment lost 5 bases and the V segment lost 4 bases, leaving 12 bases of the junction unmatched. For the CDR3, the DNA is TGTGCCAGCAGTGGTTCGCATCAGGGGGCAAAATATGGCTACACCTTC. Encoded protein: CASSGSHQGAKYGYTF.

CDR3: CASSFYSREGNEQFF. The DNA for the CDR3 is TGTGCCAGCAGTTTCTACTCCCGTGAGGGAAATGAGCAGTTCTTC. This chain links TRBV6-5 with TRBJ2-1; D might be TRBD2 (5 bases). Trimming stripped 4 bases from V and 7 bases from J, with 17 bases between. This CDR3 comprises 15 residues. CDR1 and CDR2 from the germline V gene are MNHEY and SVGAGI.

This clone was detected only a few times. V and J are TRBV5-1 and TRBJ1-1; TRBD1 matches at 8 bases. The V segment lost 4 bases and the J segment 7 bases; nucleotides outside the gene matches: 6. The CDR3 sequence is 13 residues long. Germline V gene data show CDR1 as SGHRS and CDR2 as YFSETQ. The CDR3 DNA is TGCGCCAGCAGCCTGACAGGGGCCGGTGAAGCTTTCTTT. Translating it yields CASSLTGAGEAFF.

The V and J genes are TRBV27 and TRBJ1-2, with TRBD1 identical over 9 bases. This CDR3 is built from 17 residues. V dropped 6 bases and J dropped 2; count of bases not matched to a gene: 13. The germline CDR1 and CDR2 sequences are MNHEY and SMNVEV (reference sequence). The CDR3 DNA sequence: TGTGCCAGCAGCCATGATTCTCCTGGACAGGGGAACTATGGCTACACCTTC. Translating gives CASSHDSPGQGNYGYTF.

V usage is TRBV18 and J usage is TRBJ1-5, with D possibly matching TRBD1 (6 bases). Trimming removed 2 bases from V and 1 base from J, with 12 bases in between. The CDR3 is made up of 16 amino acids. Looked up from germline, CDR1 is KGHSH and CDR2 is LQKENI. The CDR3 here is CASSPGGARSNQPQHF. In nucleotides, the CDR3 is TGTGCCAGCTCACCAGGGGGGGCGCGGAGCAATCAGCCCCAGCATTTT.

This clone appeared once. The gene calls are TRBV18 and TRBJ1-6; no clear D gene. The germline V gene has CDR1 KGHSH and CDR2 LQKENI. Trimming took off 6 bases at V and 5 bases at J, with 8 bases between the two ends. This CDR3 has 13 amino acids. The CDR3 nucleotides read TGTGCCAGCTCCCCGGGAGATAATTCACCCCTCCACTTT. It codes for CASSPGDNSPLHF.

This clone was seen many times. The CDR3 DNA sequence: TGTGCCAGCAGTCGCGGGGGAGCTGGTTCACCCCTCCACTTT. It specifies CASSRGGAGSPLHF. V gene TRBV9 combines with J gene TRBJ1-6; the D gene is possibly TRBD1 (5 bases). CDR3 length: 14 residues. V shed 5 bases and J shed 9 bases, with 15 bases lying between them. Germline values: CDR1 SGDLS, CDR2 YYNGEE.

This clone was picked up a small number of times. J is TRBJ2-3 and V is TRBV5-1, with D unresolved. This CDR3 region has 14 residues. CDR1 is SGHRS, CDR2 YFSETQ, per germline. Trimming left V 0 bases short and J 0 bases short, with 5 bases between. The CDR3 DNA is TGCGCCAGCAGCTTGGATTCTAGCACAGATACGCAGTATTTT. This gives the protein CASSLDSSTDTQYF. The full variable domain, with the rest looked up from reference TRBV5-1 and TRBJ2-3, is KAGVTQTPRYLIKTRGQQVTLSCSPISGHRSVSWYQQTPGQGLQFLFEYFSETQRNKGNFPGRFSGRQFSNSRSEMNVSTLELGDSALYLCASSLDSSTDTQYFGPGTRLTVL.

This chain links TRBV2 with TRBJ1-2, with 9 nucleotides matching TRBD1. This CDR3 contains 15 residues. Germline V lookup: CDR1 SNHLY, CDR2 FYNNEI. V was clipped by 4 bases and J by 7 bases; unmatched bases: 10. The CDR3 loop reads CASSGEEQGASGYTF. Written as DNA, the CDR3 is TGTGCCAGCAGTGGAGAGGAACAGGGGGCCTCTGGCTACACCTTC. The complete variable domain, with remaining parts taken from reference TRBV2 and TRBJ1-2, reads EPEVTQTPSHQVTQMGQEVILRCVPISNHLYFYWYRQILGQKVEFLVSFYNNEISEKSEIFDDQFSVERPDGSNFTLKIRSTKLEDSAMYFCASSGEEQGASGYTFGSGTRLTVV.

This chain joins TRBV7-9 and TRBJ1-2; D unclear. CDR3 size: 13 residues. V was cut by 3 bases and J by 0 bases, with 5 bases left in between. Germline values: CDR1 SEHNR, CDR2 FQNEAQ (reference sequence). CDR3 loop: CASSFGANYGYTF. The CDR3 DNA reads TGTGCCAGCAGCTTCGGAGCTAACTATGGCTACACCTTC.

The chain carries TRBV7-3 and TRBJ2-7; 14 bases map to TRBD2. This CDR3 is 15 amino acids long. Germline V gene data show CDR1 as SGHTA and CDR2 as FQGTGA. V trimming: 3 bases; J trimming: 5 bases; junction bases outside the gene matches: 3. DNA for the CDR3: TGTGCCAGCAGCTTGGGACTAGCGGGAGTAAACGAGCAGTACTTC. Protein product: CASSLGLAGVNEQYF.

The V gene is TRBV28, the J gene TRBJ2-1, with D maybe TRBD2 (6 bases). This CDR3 is built from 16 residues. V lost 5 bases and J 10 bases, leaving 24 bases between the germline ends. CDR1 and CDR2 (germline): MDHEN, SYDVKM. The DNA for the CDR3 is TGTGCCAGCAGTCTCCTGTGGGACTCGAGCATCACCGAGCAGTTCTTC. Translation gives CASSLLWDSSITEQFF. The complete variable domain, with remaining parts taken from reference TRBV28 and TRBJ2-1, reads DVKVTQSSRYLVKRTGEKVFLECVQDMDHENMFWYRQDPGLGLRLIYFSYDVKMKEKGDIPEGYSVSREKKERFSLILESASTNQTSMYLCASSLLWDSSITEQFFGPGTRLTVL.

This clone has only a few counts. The chain combines TRBV30 with TRBJ2-2; no clear D. V was clipped by 3 bases and J by 7 bases, with 15 bases between them. There are 14 residues in the CDR3. Per germline, CDR1 GTSNPN and CDR2 SVGIG (reference sequence). CDR3 sequence (DNA): TGTGCCTGGAGCAGCCGGCTAGGAGACGGGGAGCTGTTTTTT. Translating gives CAWSSRLGDGELFF.

The chain joins TRBV7-2 to TRBJ2-3, with D hard to call. Deletions cut 1 base from V and 0 bases from J, with 14 bases between. The V gene's germline CDR1 is SGHTA and CDR2 FQGNSA. The CDR3 has 17 amino acids. The CDR3 here is CASSLVVAATSTDTQYF. The CDR3 bases are TGTGCCAGCAGCTTAGTTGTGGCGGCTACTAGCACAGATACGCAGTATTTT.

The chain is built from TRBV19 and TRBJ2-7; perhaps TRBD1 as D (6 bases). The CDR3 length is 14 residues. The V end lost 10 bases, the J end lost 2 bases, and 18 bases lay between the germline ends. CDR1 is LNHDA, CDR2 SQIVND, per germline (reference sequence). For the CDR3, the DNA is TGTGCCACCACTCAGGGGTTCCCAGCCTACGAGCAGTACTTC. Translated: CATTQGFPAYEQYF.

The chain carries TRBV19 and TRBJ1-1, with unresolved D. CDR3 length equals 15 residues. V lost 3 bases and J 0 bases, leaving 11 bases between the germline ends. Germline CDR1 and CDR2: LNHDA and SQIVND (reference sequence). The CDR3 sequence: CASSMGQLMNTEAFF. In DNA form, the CDR3 reads TGTGCCAGTAGTATGGGCCAGTTGATGAACACTGAAGCTTTCTTT.

The chain employs TRBV27 and TRBJ1-6, with 7 bases matching TRBD1. Germline trimming cut 8 bases from V and 7 bases from J; bases unmatched to any gene: 8. Germline V gene lookup returns CDR1 MNHEY and CDR2 SMNVEV (reference sequence). This CDR3 is built from 14 residues. In nucleotides, the CDR3 is TGTGCCAGCCAAGGGACAGCTTCGAATTCACCCCTCCACTTT. This sequence encodes CASQGTASNSPLHF.

The chain joins TRBV19 to TRBJ2-1; a possible D gene is TRBD1 (6 bases). Looked up from germline, CDR1 is LNHDA and CDR2 is SQIVND (reference sequence). The CDR3 has 15 residues. The V gene lost 3 bases and the J gene lost 1 base, with 10 bases spanning the gap. The DNA of the CDR3 is TGTGCCAGTAGTATGGCACAGGGTTCCTACAATGAGCAGTTCTTC. Translated, it gives CASSMAQGSYNEQFF.

This rearrangement joins TRBV3-1 (or the pseudogene TRBV3-2) to TRBJ2-7, with 8 bases aligning to TRBD1. J lost 3 bases, V lost 5 bases, and 0 bases had no gene match. The length of the CDR3 is 12 residues. The germline gives CDR1 LGHDT, CDR2 YNNKEL (reference sequence). The CDR3 DNA is TGTGCCAGCAGCGACAGGGGCTACGAGCAGTACTTC. The encoded protein is CASSDRGYEQYF.